The clone carrying this T cell receptor (beta chain) was recorded only once. The data belong to a study of blood T cell repertoires in COVID-19. At the level of the study: There were acute and convalescent COVID-19 samples, and they came from the United States, Italy and Spain. T cells, B-cell-depleted T cells, or PBMCs supplied cDNA or gDNA.

Original analysis: How many nucleated cells were present was estimated from reference gene primer amplification. The table came from immunoSEQ multiplex PCR; TCRdb's copy has only in-frame clones and leaves some out. V and J calls plus clone size are reproduced from that table; the DNA served to infer D and trimming. This table holds under 200,000 clones, roughly nine tenths found once. The V end was cut by 0 bases, the J end by 8 bases, with 11 bases between. Germline assignment: CDR1 SGDLS and CDR2 YYNGEE. This CDR3 spans 14 amino acids. The sequence was obtained from a woman between 65 and 79 years old with acute or convalescent COVID-19. Sequencing was performed on peripheral blood. V usage is TRBV9 and J usage is TRBJ1-4; perhaps TRBD1 as D (5 bases). The CDR3, as DNA: TGTGCCAGCAGCGTAGGTCAGGGAAGGGAAAAACTGTTTTTT. Translating it yields CASSVGQGREKLFF.